The clone carrying this TCR beta chain was counted many times. Its target is unknown. The entry originates in a study of regulatory T cells in long-lasting Graves disease. Study-wide results and limits: Less diverse TCR repertoires were seen in persistent Graves' patients than in newly diagnosed ones.

V lost 8 bases, J lost 8 bases, and 10 bases lay in between. The CDR3 is made up of 11 amino acids. Assembly of TCR beta libraries relied on iRepertoire HTBI primers together with Arm-PCR of CDR3 regions. TCRdb fed the multiplex PCR reads into MiXCR, producing one record per CDR3 protein. The sample yields more than 300,000 distinct CDR3 sequences, 15% to 20% seen once. Time point of the sample: newly diagnosed GD, antithyroid drugs for less than 3 months. The TCR library was prepared using RNA isolated from PBMCs. These data are also associated with another study on T cells in Graves' hyperthyroidism and ophthalmopathy. That source reports: Peripheral blood also featured most of the thyroid clonotypes expanded above 0.001. Ophthalmopathy was model-predicted a median approximately six months pre-onset.

The sample consisted of peripheral blood mononuclear cells (PBMCs), taken at new diagnosis, from a patient treated with antithyroid drugs. The V and J genes are TRBV12-3 or TRBV12-4 and TRBJ1-5; D is uncertain. The receptor's source is a woman aged 18-29 years with Graves disease. The CDR3 reads CASGPKKPQHF. The CDR3 nucleotides read TGTGCCAGCGGTCCCAAAAAGCCCCAGCATTTT.